A single sample gave rise to the 22 T cell receptor beta chains below, sequenced in a study of spatial heterogeneity in lung cancer (dated by TCRdb to between 2018 and 2021). The sample's time point, from its label and the paper: sample taken at primary tumor resection. For TCR sequencing, whole RNA was extracted from tumor and nontumor lung tissue, or from cryopreserved PBMC samples, and no cell sorting was done. The library came from 5' RACE. TCRdb names NextSeq 500 as the instrument used. TCRdb reprocessed the public reads (quality trimming at Q25 with fastp, clone calling with MiXCR) and kept in-frame beta chains. Under each unique CDR3 protein, matching rows form one entry showing the most common genes and DNA. For this sample the table gives about 90,000 distinct CDR3 sequences, of which approximately 8.6% were detected only once. 6.5% to 8.5% of the sample is in the top ten clones. This sample comprised PBMCs, obtained at surgery. The receptors here all came from a male donor with early-stage non-small cell lung cancer.

This chain joins TRBV10-2 and TRBJ2-7; 7 bases line up with TRBD2. V lost 6 bases and J lost 1; bases outside the gene matches: 9. Germline V CDR1 and CDR2: WSHSY, SAAADI. The CDR3 extends over 15 amino acids. DNA for the CDR3: TGCGCCAGCAGCCCGGGACTGGGAGGGTCCTACGAGCAGTACTTC. This codes for CASSPGLGGSYEQYF.

This clonotype occurred many times. CDR3: CASSGQGSYNEQFF. Written as DNA, the CDR3 is TGTGCCAGCAGTGGACAGGGATCCTACAATGAGCAGTTCTTC. The chain joins TRBV2 to TRBJ2-1; 7 bases match TRBD1. Germline CDR1 SNHLY, CDR2 FYNNEI. V shed 4 bases and J 1 base; nucleotides not matched to a gene: 1. The CDR3 contains 14 residues.

This clonotype was counted only a few times. Here the CDR3 DNA reads TGTGCCAGCAGCGTAGCTACGTCCGGCGGACAAGAGACCCAGTACTTC. Amino acids: CASSVATSGGQETQYF. The chain couples TRBV9 to TRBJ2-5; D not certain. The CDR3 length is 16 residues. The germline gives CDR1 SGDLS, CDR2 YYNGEE. Deletions cut 0 bases from V and 2 bases from J, with 14 bases between.

The sample holds many counts of this clonotype. V gene TRBV4-3 combines with J gene TRBJ1-6, with TRBD1 as a possible D gene (6 bases). The CDR3 totals 16 residues. V lost 3 bases and J 5 bases, leaving 14 bases between the germline ends. Germline lookup yields CDR1 LGHNA and CDR2 YSLEER. CDR3: CASSQGRGGNNSPLHF. The CDR3 nucleotides are TGCGCCAGCAGCCAGGGGCGAGGGGGGAATAATTCACCCCTCCACTTT.

The genes are TRBV3-1 and TRBJ2-6, with 8 bases matching TRBD1. The CDR3 loop spans 21 amino acids. J was trimmed by 0 bases and V by 1 base; bases with no gene match: 14. Per the germline V gene, CDR1 is LGHDT and CDR2 is YNNKEL (reference sequence). CDR3 sequence reads: CASSQAIRQDRDYSGANVLTF. DNA of the CDR3: TGTGCCAGCAGCCAAGCAATTCGACAGGACAGGGATTACTCTGGGGCCAACGTCCTGACTTTC.

The table lists this clonotype with many counts. The rearrangement links TRBV7-2 to TRBJ2-3; no definite D call. The CDR3 has 14 residues. Germline CDR1 SGHTA, CDR2 FQGNSA. Between the trimmed V and J ends, which lost 1 base and 0 bases, there was a span of 5 bases. The CDR3 spells CASSLEASTDTQYF. CDR3 nucleotides: TGTGCCAGCAGCTTAGAAGCTAGCACAGATACGCAGTATTTT.

This clonotype was seen more than once but under ten times. The chain employs TRBV30 and TRBJ1-1, with 7 bases that match TRBD1. The germline V gene encodes CDR1 GTSNPN and CDR2 SVGIG (reference sequence). Losses at the gene ends were 7 bases for V and 0 bases for J; bases not matched to a gene: 8. The CDR3 extends over 14 amino acids. The CDR3 nucleotides read TGTGCCTACAGGGGAATGGGCATGAACACTGAAGCTTTCTTT. This gives the protein CAYRGMGMNTEAFF.

The gene calls are TRBV5-1 and TRBJ2-7; D remains unclear. V dropped 3 bases and J dropped 0 bases, with 16 bases sitting between them. CDR1 is SGHRS, CDR2 YFSETQ, per germline. The CDR3 is made up of 16 amino acids. The CDR3 nucleotides are TGCGCCAGCAGCTCAACCCTTACAACCCTCTCCTACGAGCAGTACTTC. Its protein is CASSSTLTTLSYEQYF.

This clonotype was found many times. The chain is built from TRBV12-3 or TRBV12-4 and TRBJ2-5; 7 bases are shared with TRBD2. CDR3 length: 12 residues. The V gene end was trimmed by 9 bases and the J gene end by 4 bases; junction bases not matched to a gene: 5. This CDR3 is CASQAGTETQYF. The CDR3 nucleotides are TGTGCCAGTCAAGCGGGAACAGAGACCCAGTACTTC.

This clonotype appeared a few times. CDR3 sequence (DNA): TGTGCCAGCAGCTTCGCTAGTCCCACCTACAATGAGCAGTTCTTC. This encodes CASSFASPTYNEQFF. The rearrangement joins TRBV7-2 to TRBJ2-1; the D is unclear. CDR3 size: 15 residues. The germline gives CDR1 SGHTA, CDR2 FQGNSA. Trimming took 3 bases from V and 2 from J, leaving 11 bases between them.

This clonotype was seen more than once but under ten times. The CDR3 region is CASSLDGGETQYF. CDR3 DNA sequence: TGTGCCAGCAGTCTAGACGGAGGGGAGACCCAGTACTTC. This chain links TRBV2 with TRBJ2-5, with D perhaps TRBD2 (6 bases). Germline CDR1 SNHLY, CDR2 FYNNEI. Trimming removed 5 bases from V and 5 bases from J, with 12 bases in between. CDR3 length: 13 residues. The whole variable domain, filled in from reference TRBV2 and TRBJ2-5, reads EPEVTQTPSHQVTQMGQEVILRCVPISNHLYFYWYRQILGQKVEFLVSFYNNEISEKSEIFDDQFSVERPDGSNFTLKIRSTKLEDSAMYFCASSLDGGETQYFGPGTRLLVL.

This clonotype was recorded many times. The CDR3 bases are TGCAGTGCCTTGGACAATAGTGAAAAACTGTTTTTT. Residues: CSALDNSEKLFF. The rearrangement uses TRBV20-1 and TRBJ1-4; maybe TRBD1 (5 bases). The CDR3 spans 12 residues. The germline V gene has CDR1 DFQATT and CDR2 SNEGSKA (reference sequence). V shed 6 bases and J shed 7 bases, with 12 bases lying between them.

This clonotype was seen many times. The chain combines TRBV9 with TRBJ2-1; 7 nucleotides agree with TRBD2. There are 13 residues in the CDR3. Germline trimming cut 4 bases from V and 6 bases from J; bases unmatched to any gene: 4. The germline CDR1 and CDR2 sequences are SGDLS and YYNGEE. This chain's CDR3 is CASSSRTSNEQFF. The CDR3 DNA reads TGTGCCAGCAGCTCTCGGACTAGCAATGAGCAGTTCTTC.

The J gene is TRBJ2-1, the V gene TRBV18; 11 bases are a match to TRBD2. The CDR3 is 18 amino acids. Trimming cost V 7 bases and J 1 base; bases outside gene matches: 12. Germline loops: CDR1 KGHSH, CDR2 LQKENI. CDR3 nucleotides: TGTGCCAGCTATGGAACTAGCGGGAGAAAAGGGTCCTACAATGAGCAGTTCTTC. Its translation is CASYGTSGRKGSYNEQFF.

The V gene is TRBV10-3, the J gene TRBJ1-5, with no clear D. Looked up from germline, CDR1 is ENHRY and CDR2 is SYGVKD. This CDR3 contains 14 residues. Trimming took 6 bases from V and 0 from J, leaving 9 bases between them. The CDR3, as DNA: TGTGCCATCAGGGCGGAATATAGCAATCAGCCCCAGCATTTT. This gives the protein CAIRAEYSNQPQHF.

The table lists this clonotype with a few counts. The V call is TRBV5-4, the J call TRBJ1-1; TRBD1 is a possible D gene (5 bases). The CDR3 totals 17 residues. V was cut by 1 base and J by 4 bases, with 20 bases left in between. Germline V gives CDR1 SGHNT, CDR2 YYREEE (reference sequence). The CDR3 reads CASSLPGTGLLGTEAFF. CDR3 in DNA: TGTGCCAGCAGCTTGCCAGGGACGGGTTTGTTGGGCACTGAAGCTTTCTTT.

In its sample, this clonotype was seen many times. The rearrangement joins TRBV5-5 to TRBJ2-1, with TRBD2 matching 7 bases. The CDR3 sequence is 14 residues long. Germline V gene lookup returns CDR1 SGHKS and CDR2 YYEKEE (reference sequence). V gave up 4 bases and J gave up 1 base; unmatched junction bases: 2. DNA for the CDR3: TGTGCCAGCAGCCCGGGGGGTTCCTACAATGAGCAGTTCTTC. As protein: CASSPGGSYNEQFF.

This sequence joins TRBV28 and TRBJ1-3, with D unresolved. V gave up 1 base and J gave up 4 bases, with 5 bases separating them. The CDR3 is 13 residues long. Germline V CDR1 and CDR2: MDHEN, SYDVKM. Written as DNA, the CDR3 is TGTGCCAGCAGTTTATTACTCGGAAACACCATATATTTT. Translated, it gives CASSLLLGNTIYF.

In its sample, this clonotype was seen a few times. The chain couples TRBV5-1 to TRBJ2-5, with 10 positions matching TRBD2. The CDR3 runs 19 residues. With V trimmed by 7 bases and J by 1 base, 19 bases remained unmatched. Germline values: CDR1 SGHRS, CDR2 YFSETQ. DNA of the CDR3: TGCGCCAGCTCGCTACGGTTATCGGGACTAGCGATCCTCCAAGAGACCCAGTACTTC. Encoded protein: CASSLRLSGLAILQETQYF.

This clonotype appeared a few times. V is TRBV7-9 and J is TRBJ1-5; 7 bases are shared with TRBD1. The CDR3 runs to 14 residues. In germline, CDR1 is SEHNR, CDR2 FQNEAQ (reference sequence). V lost 5 bases and J lost 4; bases outside the gene matches: 5. CDR3 sequence: CASSPTGMNQPQHF. For the CDR3, the DNA is TGTGCCAGCAGCCCGACAGGGATGAATCAGCCCCAGCATTTT.

The chain links TRBV2 to TRBJ2-7, with TRBD1 matching 8 bases. CDR1 and CDR2 (germline): SNHLY, FYNNEI. This CDR3 has 15 residues. J was trimmed by 3 bases and V by 1 base; bases with no gene match: 5. The CDR3 spells CASSEGTGRDYEQYF. The CDR3, as DNA: TGTGCCAGCAGTGAAGGGACAGGGCGGGACTACGAGCAGTACTTC. The whole variable domain, filled in from reference TRBV2 and TRBJ2-7, reads EPEVTQTPSHQVTQMGQEVILRCVPISNHLYFYWYRQILGQKVEFLVSFYNNEISEKSEIFDDQFSVERPDGSNFTLKIRSTKLEDSAMYFCASSEGTGRDYEQYFGPGTRLTVT.

This clonotype was found many times. The gene calls are TRBV5-1 and TRBJ1-5; 9 bases are a match to TRBD1. The CDR3 contains 16 residues. Unmatched junction bases numbered 6, after V lost 1 base and J lost 4 bases. Per the germline V gene, CDR1 is SGHRS and CDR2 is YFSETQ. CDR3 DNA sequence: TGCGCCAGCAGCTTGACAGGGGGCGGACGTAATCAGCCCCAGCATTTT. Translated: CASSLTGGGRNQPQHF.